Listed below are T cell receptor beta chains from one sample, sequenced in a study of early T cells in non-severe SARS-CoV-2 infection. TCRdb recomputed calls from the 5' RACE reads with MiXCR, one row per CDR3 protein. Of roughly 110,000 distinct CDR3 sequences detected, roughly 10% appear once; the ten largest clones hold about 7.6%. The source material was whole blood. The receptor set was obtained from an adult who was a healthcare worker with PCR-confirmed SARS-CoV-2 infection or an uninfected control (not recorded which). CDR3s include the opening cysteine and the closing phenylalanine or tryptophan. Each record gives: CDR3 DNA, CDR3 protein, clone size, D gene, J gene, CDR3 length, V gene. The D gene is left open where the match is weak. Not all rows give a size; the values are once, few, many and, for expanded clones, a class.

TGCAGCGTTGCACAGGACACTGAAGCTTTCTTT | CSVAQDTEAFF | few | - | TRBJ1-1 | 11 | TRBV29-1
TGTGCCAGCTCCGGGACTAGCGCAACCTACGAGCAGTACTTC | CASSGTSATYEQYF | - | TRBD2 | TRBJ2-7 | 14 | TRBV5-6
TGTGCCAGCAGCGGGGGGGCAAACGAAAAACTGTTTTTT | CASSGGANEKLFF | few | - | TRBJ1-4 | 13 | TRBV9
TGTGCCATCGGGCTCCGGGAGGGGGGAGATACGCAGTATTTT | CAIGLREGGDTQYF | few | TRBD2 | TRBJ2-3 | 14 | TRBV10-3
TGCGCCAGCAGAGGGGGTTTGGATGAGCAGTTCTTC | CASRGGLDEQFF | many | - | TRBJ2-1 | 12 | TRBV10-2
TGTGCCAGCAGTTCGGGACTCTACAATGAGCAGTTCTTC | CASSSGLYNEQFF | many | - | TRBJ2-1 | 13 | TRBV28
TGTGCCAGCACCTCCTTGGGACAGGGGGCCTCTGAAGCTTTCTTT | CASTSLGQGASEAFF | - | TRBD1 | TRBJ1-1 | 15 | TRBV12-3/TRBV12-4
TGTGCCAGCAGCATATTGCCCGAGAATGAGCAGTTCTTC | CASSILPENEQFF | - | - | TRBJ2-1 | 13 | TRBV6-4
TGTGCCACTCATCGGGGACTAGGGGGGCAAGAGACCCAGTACTTC | CATHRGLGGQETQYF | - | TRBD2 | TRBJ2-5 | 15 | TRBV7-6
TGTGCCAGCAGCGCGACAGGGGTTATGGATACGCAGTATTTT | CASSATGVMDTQYF | few | TRBD1 | TRBJ2-3 | 14 | TRBV9
TGTGCCAGCAGTCCCCCCAGGGACGAAGCTTTCTTT | CASSPPRDEAFF | - | - | TRBJ1-1 | 12 | TRBV28
TGCAGCGTCCGGGACAGGGGTTGGGAGACCCAGTACTTC | CSVRDRGWETQYF | - | TRBD1 | TRBJ2-5 | 13 | TRBV29-1
TGCAGTGCCGAACCGGGAGGCCGGTATGGCTACACCTTC | CSAEPGGRYGYTF | - | - | TRBJ1-2 | 13 | TRBV20-1
TGTGCCAGCAGCTTGGACCCAGGGGGGAACTACGAGCAGTACTTC | CASSLDPGGNYEQYF | - | - | TRBJ2-7 | 15 | TRBV5-6
TGCGCCAGCACTACGGGAGAGTGGGCCGGGGAGCTGTTTTTT | CASTTGEWAGELFF | - | - | TRBJ2-2 | 14 | TRBV5-1
TGTGCCAGCAGTTTATTTGTCCAGCGCGCTGATACGCAGTATTTT | CASSLFVQRADTQYF | - | - | TRBJ2-3 | 15 | TRBV6-6
TGTGCCACCAGCAGAGGGGGGACTAGCGGGCTAGGGTTC | CATSRGGTSGLGF | few | TRBD2 | TRBJ2-1 | 13 | TRBV15
TGTGCCAGTAGAACAGGGAACTATGGCTACACCTTC | CASRTGNYGYTF | many | - | TRBJ1-2 | 12 | TRBV19
TGCGCCAGCAGTGAGTCCGTAGGGGACAACACTGAAGCTTTCTTT | CASSESVGDNTEAFF | many | - | TRBJ1-1 | 15 | TRBV10-1
TGTGCCAGCAATAAGGCTGATTCGTACGAGCAGTACTTC | CASNKADSYEQYF | many | - | TRBJ2-7 | 13 | TRBV12-3/TRBV12-4
TGTGCCAGCAGTTTGGCACAGTCGACACCCCTCCACTTT | CASSLAQSTPLHF | many | - | TRBJ1-6 | 13 | TRBV28
TGTGCCAGCAGCTTAGCTGGAGTCTACGAGCAGTACTTC | CASSLAGVYEQYF | many | - | TRBJ2-7 | 13 | TRBV7-2
TGTGCCAGTAGCGGAGGGAGGACTTACAATGAGCAGTTCTTC | CASSGGRTYNEQFF | many | - | TRBJ2-1 | 14 | TRBV19
TGCAGCGTTTCCCCTTCAACTAGCGGGAGTGGTAATGAGCAGTTCTTC | CSVSPSTSGSGNEQFF | many | TRBD2 | TRBJ2-1 | 16 | TRBV29-1
TGTGCCAGCAGCTCACAGGACAGGGGGAGTACTGAAGCTTTCTTT | CASSSQDRGSTEAFF | many | TRBD1 | TRBJ1-1 | 15 | TRBV7-9
TGCAGTGCTAGAGATGTCTTTGCCAGCGGGAGCAGTGAGCAGTTCTTC | CSARDVFASGSSEQFF | few | TRBD2 | TRBJ2-1 | 16 | TRBV20-1
TGTGCCAGCAGTTTCTTCAGCGGAAACACTGAAGCTTTCTTT | CASSFFSGNTEAFF | many | - | TRBJ1-1 | 14 | TRBV27
TGTGCCAGCTCAACAGACAGGGAGCATGGCTACACCTTC | CASSTDREHGYTF | many | TRBD1 | TRBJ1-2 | 13 | TRBV28
TGCGCCAGCGGACGGCCGGGACTCCAAGAGACCCAGTACTTC | CASGRPGLQETQYF | - | - | TRBJ2-5 | 14 | TRBV5-1
TGTGCCAGCAGCACTAGATCTACGCAGTATTTT | CASSTRSTQYF | - | - | TRBJ2-3 | 11 | TRBV2
TGTGCCAGCGCCATAGCGGGGACCCCCTACGAGCAGTACTTC | CASAIAGTPYEQYF | many | TRBD2 | TRBJ2-7 | 14 | TRBV28
TGTGCCAGCAGCTCGCGACAGCCCACTGAAGCTTTCTTT | CASSSRQPTEAFF | few | - | TRBJ1-1 | 13 | TRBV7-6
TGTGCCAGCAGTTTATCGGGCGGGAGAGTCGCCGGGGAGCTGTTTTTT | CASSLSGGRVAGELFF | many | TRBD2 | TRBJ2-2 | 16 | TRBV12-3/TRBV12-4
TGTGCCAGCAGTAAAAGGGGGGAGCAGTACTTC | CASSKRGEQYF | few | - | TRBJ2-7 | 11 | TRBV12-3/TRBV12-4
TGCGCCAGCGGAGTGGGAGTTGGCACCGGGGAGCTGTTTTTT | CASGVGVGTGELFF | many | - | TRBJ2-2 | 14 | TRBV5-1
TGTGCCAGCAGCTTAGGGACAGGGACTTTCCAGCCCCAGCATTTT | CASSLGTGTFQPQHF | many | TRBD1 | TRBJ1-5 | 15 | TRBV7-2
TGTGCCAGCAGCCCAGGGGACAGGGTGAGCCTCCACTTT | CASSPGDRVSLHF | - | TRBD1 | TRBJ1-6 | 13 | TRBV11-2
TGTGCCAGCAGCCAAGAAGGAGGGACCGGGGAGCTGTTTTTT | CASSQEGGTGELFF | - | - | TRBJ2-2 | 14 | TRBV4-2
TGTGCCAGCAGCCACGGCGGGGGGAGCACAGATACGCAGTATTTT | CASSHGGGSTDTQYF | few | TRBD2 | TRBJ2-3 | 15 | TRBV3-1
TGTGCCAGCAGGAGGGGTGCTAATGAAAAACTGTTTTTT | CASRRGANEKLFF | many | - | TRBJ1-4 | 13 | TRBV6-6
TGTGCCAGCAGTTACGGGACAGGGCAAGAGACCCAGTACTTC | CASSYGTGQETQYF | many | TRBD1 | TRBJ2-5 | 14 | TRBV6-5
TGCAGTGCATACCTAGCGGGGGGCGAGCATACGCAGTATTTT | CSAYLAGGEHTQYF | many | TRBD2 | TRBJ2-3 | 14 | TRBV20-1
TGTGCCAGCAGATTCGCTAGCGACCAAACTAACAATGAGCAGTTCTTC | CASRFASDQTNNEQFF | few | - | TRBJ2-1 | 16 | TRBV2
TGTGCCAGCAGAAGAGTAGATACGCAGTATTTT | CASRRVDTQYF | - | - | TRBJ2-3 | 11 | TRBV7-9
TGTGCCAGCAGCGTAGATCAGGGAGCTAATGAAAAACTGTTTTTT | CASSVDQGANEKLFF | - | - | TRBJ1-4 | 15 | TRBV9
TGTGCCAGCAGCTTTTGGACTAGCGTAATCAACGAGCAGTACTTC | CASSFWTSVINEQYF | - | TRBD2 | TRBJ2-7 | 15 | TRBV7-8
TGTGCCAGCAGCCTCTCAGAGACCCAGTACTTC | CASSLSETQYF | many | - | TRBJ2-5 | 11 | TRBV14
TGTGCCAGCAGTGAATATCTGGAAGAGACCCAGTACTTC | CASSEYLEETQYF | few | - | TRBJ2-5 | 13 | TRBV25-1
TGTGCCAGCAGCTTAAGGGGGGCATATTCACCCCTCCACTTT | CASSLRGAYSPLHF | - | - | TRBJ1-6 | 14 | TRBV7-9
TGTGCCAGCAGTCACCCTAACACTGAAGCTTTCTTT | CASSHPNTEAFF | - | - | TRBJ1-1 | 12 | TRBV12-3/TRBV12-4
TGTGCCAGCAGTTTATCCCCCCAGGCAGCCATCTACGAGCAGTACTTC | CASSLSPQAAIYEQYF | many | - | TRBJ2-7 | 16 | TRBV27
TGTGCCACCAGCTACGGGAGGAAGTCCCATGAGCAGTTCTTC | CATSYGRKSHEQFF | - | TRBD2 | TRBJ2-1 | 14 | TRBV24-1
TGTGCCAGCAGCTCCAGGGGGCGAGGCTACACCTTC | CASSSRGRGYTF | few | TRBD1 | TRBJ1-2 | 12 | TRBV6-5
TGTGCCAGCAGTCCTGCACGCAGCTATGGCTACACCTTC | CASSPARSYGYTF | many | - | TRBJ1-2 | 13 | TRBV12-3/TRBV12-4